A single sample gave rise to the 17 T cell receptor beta chains below, sequenced in a study of cytomegalovirus exposure and HLA in healthy donors. Use of 60 Vbeta and 13 Jbeta primers characterized the PCR. Libraries were prepared by immunoSEQ multiplex PCR; TCRdb keeps only in-frame clonotypes and omits some of them. Of some 170,000 clones listed, roughly 70% were seen once; the top ten hold about 2.7%. What was sequenced was PBMCs. The receptors derive from a woman aged 45-60 years in good health and CMV-seropositive.

In this sample, this clone turned up a few times. The rearrangement links TRBV15 to TRBJ1-1, with a weak D call TRBD1 (6 bases). Germline loops: CDR1 LNHNV, CDR2 YYDKDF (reference sequence). This CDR3 comprises 14 residues. V was trimmed by 5 bases and J by 10 bases, leaving 20 bases between them. The CDR3 is CATSLRDMARGAFF. CDR3 in DNA: TGTGCCACCAGCCTCCGGGACATGGCCCGGGGAGCTTTCTTT.

The CDR3 bases are TGCGCCAGCAGCCAAGGTACTTTGGGAGGACAGGGGAATGAAAAACTGTTTTTT. Its protein is CASSQGTLGGQGNEKLFF. J is TRBJ1-4 and V is TRBV4-1; TRBD1 aligns across 9 bases. Trimming removed 1 base from V and 5 bases from J; junction bases left unmatched: 11. Germline CDR1 MGHRA, CDR2 YSYEKL. The CDR3 covers 18 residues.

CDR3 region: CASSFSGTGGYEQYF. The CDR3 nucleotides are TGTGCCAGTAGTTTTTCCGGGACAGGGGGCTACGAGCAGTACTTC. The rearrangement uses TRBV19 and TRBJ2-7; 11 bases fit TRBD1. The V and J ends lost 5 bases and 3 bases, in that order; junction bases with no gene match: 6. Germline V lookup: CDR1 LNHDA, CDR2 SQIVND (reference sequence). This CDR3 has 15 residues. Supplemented by reference TRBV19 and TRBJ2-7, the full variable domain reads DGGITQSPKYLFRKEGQNVTLSCEQNLNHDAMYWYRQDPGQGLRLIYYSQIVNDFQKGDIAEGYSVSREKKESFPLTVTSAQKNPTAFYLCASSFSGTGGYEQYFGPGTRLTVT.

With regard to this clone: At one end, the junction sequence differs from germline, possibly due to a read error. The chain is built from TRBV5-5 and TRBJ2-2, with D tentatively TRBD1 (6 bases). Germline V gene lookup returns CDR1 SGHKS and CDR2 YYEKEE (reference sequence). The CDR3 extends over 14 amino acids. The CDR3 DNA follows: TGTGCCGGCAGCCCTACAGGGTGGGCCGGGGAGCTGTTTTTT. It codes for CAGSPTGWAGELFF.

J is TRBJ2-2 and V is TRBV19; 8 bases line up with TRBD1. Germline CDR1 reads LNHDA; CDR2 reads SQIVND (reference sequence). The CDR3 runs to 15 residues. Losses at the gene ends were 6 bases for V and 5 bases for J; bases not matched to a gene: 8. CDR3 region: CASRTRGLDTGELFF. CDR3 nucleotide sequence: TGTGCCAGTAGGACCAGGGGGCTGGATACCGGGGAGCTGTTTTTT. The full variable domain, its missing parts supplied by reference TRBV19 and TRBJ2-2, is DGGITQSPKYLFRKEGQNVTLSCEQNLNHDAMYWYRQDPGQGLRLIYYSQIVNDFQKGDIAEGYSVSREKKESFPLTVTSAQKNPTAFYLCASRTRGLDTGELFFGEGSRLTVL.

The J gene is TRBJ2-7, the V gene TRBV9, with D possibly TRBD2 on 7 matching bases. The CDR3 is made up of 14 amino acids. Per germline, CDR1 SGDLS and CDR2 YYNGEE. The germline V and J ends were trimmed by 3 bases and 2 bases, with 12 bases remaining between them. For the CDR3, the DNA is TGTGCCAGCAGCGAGACCGGGGGGCCCTACGAGCAGTACTTC. It yields the protein CASSETGGPYEQYF.

The chain links TRBV6-6 to TRBJ1-4; D is unclear. The germline V and J ends were trimmed by 11 bases and 7 bases, with 11 bases remaining between them. This CDR3 contains 11 residues. Germline V gene lookup returns CDR1 MNHNY and CDR2 SVGAGI (reference sequence). The CDR3 DNA reads TGTGCCGCTGGCCTAGGTGAAAAACTGTTTTTT. It yields the protein CAAGLGEKLFF.

This clone came up a few times. This chain joins TRBV5-4 and TRBJ2-1; 11 positions match TRBD2. The CDR3 is made up of 16 amino acids. CDR1 SGHNT and CDR2 YYREEE come from the germline V gene (reference sequence). After removal of 4 bases from V and 5 bases from J, the junction contained 8 bases not matched to a gene. Here the CDR3 DNA reads TGTGCCAGCAGCCCTTCCGGGACTAGCGGAAACAATGAGCAGTTCTTC. Translating gives CASSPSGTSGNNEQFF.

The chain combines TRBV9 with TRBJ1-2; D remains ambiguous. This CDR3 spans 14 amino acids. Deletions cut 1 base from V and 4 bases from J, with 11 bases between. The germline gives CDR1 SGDLS, CDR2 YYNGEE. CDR3 nucleotides: TGTGCCAGCAGCGTACCAATCAATAGCTATGGCTACACCTTC. Residues: CASSVPINSYGYTF.

CDR3 nucleotide sequence: TGCGCCAGCAGCCCGGGACAGGCTCAAGAGACCCAGTACTTC. It codes for CASSPGQAQETQYF. V and J are TRBV5-1 and TRBJ2-5; 8 bases are shared with TRBD1. Germline V gives CDR1 SGHRS, CDR2 YFSETQ. V shed 4 bases, J shed 2 bases, and the junction held 4 bases outside the gene matches. CDR3 size: 14 residues.

The V gene is TRBV6-5, the J gene TRBJ1-2; no reliable D call. Trimming took 0 bases from V and 5 from J, leaving 16 bases between them. The CDR3 spans 16 residues. Germline V gene sequence: CDR1 MNHEY, CDR2 SVGAGI. CDR3 in amino acids: CASSYSVRRRLYGYTF. CDR3 in DNA: TGTGCCAGCAGTTACTCAGTGCGTAGGAGGTTATATGGCTACACCTTC.

V and J are TRBV5-6 and TRBJ2-1; TRBD2 is a possible D gene (6 bases). The germline V gene has CDR1 SGHDT and CDR2 YYEEEE. Deletions cut 4 bases from V and 5 bases from J, with 13 bases between. The CDR3 totals 14 residues. As DNA, the CDR3 is TGTGCCAGCAGCGGGGGGACTTCGAACAATGAGCAGTTCTTC. Its protein is CASSGGTSNNEQFF.

The rearrangement joins TRBV5-6 to TRBJ2-7; D unclear. The CDR3 totals 14 residues. Per germline, CDR1 SGHDT and CDR2 YYEEEE. V gave up 0 bases and J gave up 0 bases, with 7 bases separating them. In DNA, the CDR3 is TGTGCCAGCAGCTTGGGAGACATCTCCTACGAGCAGTACTTC. The encoded protein is CASSLGDISYEQYF.

This clone has a handful of counts. The rearrangement uses TRBV5-8 and TRBJ2-1; TRBD2 might be the D (5 bases). CDR1 and CDR2 from the germline V gene are SGHTS and YDEGEE. Trimming left V 2 bases short and J 12 bases short, with 12 bases between. CDR3 size: 12 residues. In nucleotides, the CDR3 is TGTGCCAGCAGCTTAATAGCGTTACGGCAGTTCTTC. This sequence encodes CASSLIALRQFF.

The CDR3 sequence is CSVASGNSYEQYF. The CDR3 coding sequence is TGCAGCGTCGCATCAGGGAACTCCTACGAGCAGTACTTC. The chain combines TRBV29-1 with TRBJ2-7; D perhaps matches TRBD1 (5 bases). CDR3 length: 13 residues. Trimming shortened V by 6 bases and J by 0 bases, and 12 bases separated the two germline ends. Germline values: CDR1 SQVTM, CDR2 ANQGSEA.

The rearrangement links TRBV7-6 to TRBJ1-2; D gene unclear. V lost 5 bases, J lost 4 bases, and 17 bases lay in between. CDR1 SGHVS and CDR2 FNYEAQ come from the germline V gene. The CDR3 spans 15 residues. The DNA of the CDR3 is TGTGCCAGCAGCCCCCAAACACTATCACCCTATGGCTACACCTTC. It encodes CASSPQTLSPYGYTF.

The chain links TRBV5-1 to TRBJ2-2, with D uncertain. Trimming cost V 2 bases and J 1 base, with 9 bases left between them. The CDR3 spans 15 residues. CDR1 and CDR2 from the germline V gene are SGHRS and YFSETQ. In DNA, the CDR3 is TGCGCCAGCAGCTTCGCGACACTGAACACCGGGGAGCTGTTTTTT. Amino acids: CASSFATLNTGELFF.